Listed below are T cell receptor beta chains from one sample, sequenced in a study of blood T cell repertoires in COVID-19. Clones were read by immunoSEQ multiplex PCR, and TCRdb kept only the in-frame ones, dropping some. The data contain about 140,000 clones, around 81% of them seen just once; the ten biggest clones take up roughly 1.6%. The sequencing sample was made of peripheral blood. These receptor sequences come from a human donor in a cohort sampled during active COVID-19. Both conserved end residues are part of each CDR3. D genes are given only for firm matches. Only some rows state a clone size, as once, few, many or a class for expanded clones.

>TRBJ2-5|once|TRBD2|TRBV19
CASSLGTSGEETQYF
TGTGCCAGTAGTCTTGGGACTAGCGGCGAAGAGACCCAGTACTTC
>TRBJ2-6|-|-|TRBV5-4
CASSHNRAGANVLTF
TGTGCCAGCAGCCATAACAGGGCTGGGGCCAACGTCCTGACTTTC
>TRBJ2-1|-|-|TRBV24-1
CATSDSSPGFNEQFF
TGTGCCACCAGTGATTCGTCTCCAGGGTTCAATGAGCAGTTCTTC
>TRBJ2-1|-|TRBD2|TRBV2
CASRIVEVLAGGGAQFF
TGTGCCAGCAGGATTGTGGAGGTCCTAGCGGGAGGGGGAGCCCAGTTCTTC
>TRBJ2-1|-|TRBD1|TRBV11-3
CASSPGGGYNEQFF
TGTGCCAGCAGCCCAGGGGGCGGCTACAATGAGCAGTTCTTC
>TRBJ1-6|once|TRBD1|TRBV3-1/TRBV3-2
CASSHDRAWDSPLHF
TGTGCCAGCAGTCACGACAGGGCCTGGGATTCACCCCTCCACTTT
>TRBJ2-7|-|TRBD2|TRBV11-3
CASSPSGELSYEQYF
TGTGCCAGCAGCCCTAGCGGGGAGCTCTCCTACGAGCAGTACTTC
>TRBJ2-5|few|TRBD1|TRBV28
CASRTGGGETQYF
TGTGCCAGCAGGACAGGGGGCGGAGAGACCCAGTACTTC
>TRBJ2-3|-|TRBD2|TRBV2
CASTGAGVGDTQYF
TGTGCCAGCACCGGAGCGGGAGTGGGGGATACGCAGTATTTT
>TRBJ1-3|few|-|TRBV10-3
CAIQGSPGNTIYF
TGTGCCATCCAGGGGTCGCCGGGAAACACCATATATTTT
>TRBJ2-2|-|TRBD2|TRBV7-2
CASSLVLAGGPGTGELFF
TGTGCCAGCAGCTTAGTCCTAGCGGGAGGGCCGGGAACCGGGGAGCTGTTTTTT
>TRBJ2-5|-|TRBD1|TRBV6-5
CASSSGGTGMETQYF
TGTGCCAGCAGTTCCGGCGGGACAGGGATGGAGACCCAGTACTTC
>TRBJ2-5|-|TRBD2|TRBV11-2
CASSFGLAGAETQYF
TGTGCCAGCAGCTTCGGACTAGCGGGAGCAGAGACCCAGTACTTC
>TRBJ2-5|few|-|TRBV3-1/TRBV3-2
CASSLQLWETQYF
TGTGCCAGCAGCCTTCAACTATGGGAGACCCAGTACTTC
>TRBJ1-1|-|-|TRBV5-1
CASGLRGARGTEAFF
TGCGCCAGCGGGTTACGGGGGGCCCGGGGGACTGAAGCTTTCTTT
>TRBJ1-4|-|-|TRBV2
CASSEFGAQAEKLFF
TGTGCCAGCAGTGAATTTGGGGCTCAGGCTGAAAAACTGTTTTTT
>TRBJ1-1|-|TRBD1|TRBV11-3
CASSTRDRGLKAFF
TGTGCCAGCAGCACCCGGGACAGGGGTCTCAAGGCTTTCTTT
>TRBJ2-7|-|TRBD2|TRBV6-5
CASSSPGLAIHEQYF
TGTGCCAGCAGTTCTCCGGGACTAGCGATCCACGAGCAGTACTTC
>TRBJ2-3|-|TRBD2|TRBV9
CASSVASGRSGGTDTQYF
TGTGCCAGCAGCGTAGCTAGCGGGAGGTCTGGGGGCACAGATACGCAGTATTTT
>TRBJ2-2|-|-|TRBV7-3
CASSRTGGPGELFF
TGTGCCAGCAGCCGGACCGGGGGACCCGGGGAGCTGTTTTTT
>TRBJ2-2|-|-|TRBV27
CASSNPRGGELFF
TGTGCCAGCAGCAATCCCAGGGGCGGGGAGCTGTTTTTT
>TRBJ2-3|-|TRBD2|TRBV4-3
CASSQAILAGDTDTQYF
TGCGCCAGCAGCCAAGCTATCCTGGCGGGAGACACAGATACGCAGTATTTT
>TRBJ1-1|-|TRBD1|TRBV6-5
CATTDRVTEAFF
TGTGCCACTACGGACAGGGTCACTGAAGCTTTCTTT
>TRBJ1-2|-|-|TRBV6-5
CASRGGVLDNYGYTF
TGTGCCAGCAGAGGAGGGGTTTTGGATAACTATGGCTACACCTTC
>TRBJ2-5|-|-|TRBV25-1
CASSRINRYQETQYF
TGTGCCAGCAGTCGAATAAACAGGTACCAAGAGACCCAGTACTTC
>TRBJ1-5|-|TRBD1|TRBV12-3/TRBV12-4
CASRGQVGQPQHF
TGTGCCAGCAGAGGACAGGTCGGTCAGCCCCAGCATTTT
>TRBJ2-7|-|TRBD2|TRBV7-8
CASSKRLAGTYEQYF
TGTGCCAGCAGCAAGAGACTAGCGGGGACCTACGAGCAGTACTTC
>TRBJ2-2|few|TRBD2|TRBV6-5
CASSPTSGRTGELFF
TGTGCCAGCAGTCCAACTAGCGGGAGGACCGGGGAGCTGTTTTTT
>TRBJ2-7|-|-|TRBV11-2
CASSSFYEQYF
TGTGCCAGCAGCTCCTTCTACGAGCAGTACTTC
>TRBJ1-6|-|TRBD1|TRBV15
CATSRRTGRSYNSPLHF
TGTGCCACCAGCCGACGGACAGGTAGGTCCTATAATTCACCCCTCCACTTT
>TRBJ2-1|-|TRBD2|TRBV19
CASSISSGRANEQFF
TGTGCCAGTAGTATATCCAGCGGGAGGGCCAATGAGCAGTTCTTC
>TRBJ1-1|-|-|TRBV11-1
CASSQKAEAFF
TGTGCCAGCAGCCAGAAAGCTGAAGCTTTCTTT
>TRBJ1-3|-|-|TRBV19
CASSIIHLQDSGNTIYF
TGTGCCAGTAGTATCATACACCTACAGGACTCTGGAAACACCATATATTTT
>TRBJ1-5|-|TRBD1|TRBV4-2
CASSQEEDRGRLNQPQHF
TGTGCCAGCAGCCAAGAGGAAGACAGGGGTCGTTTGAATCAGCCCCAGCATTTT
>TRBJ1-6|-|TRBD1|TRBV28
CASSTGDGSPLHF
TGTGCCAGCAGCACAGGGGATGGCTCACCCCTCCACTTT
>TRBJ1-6|-|TRBD1|TRBV7-2
CASRLQGTTYNSPLHF
TGTGCCAGCAGACTACAGGGGACGACTTATAATTCACCCCTCCACTTT
>TRBJ2-1|once|TRBD2|TRBV2
CASSEWMTSGYNEQFF
TGTGCCAGCAGTGAATGGATGACTAGCGGCTACAATGAGCAGTTCTTC
>TRBJ1-4|-|-|TRBV10-2
CASSVQEKLFF
TGCGCCAGCTCCGTACAGGAAAAACTGTTTTTT
>TRBJ1-2|-|-|TRBV2
CASSEYAGLAGGYTF
TGTGCCAGCAGTGAATATGCGGGACTAGCGGGAGGCTACACCTTC
>TRBJ2-5|-|-|TRBV18
CASSPLGGEGETQYF
TGTGCCAGCTCACCATTGGGAGGTGAAGGGGAGACCCAGTACTTC
>TRBJ2-1|-|TRBD2|TRBV11-2
CASSFLASGISYNEQFF
TGTGCCAGCAGCTTCCTCGCTAGCGGGATCTCCTACAATGAGCAGTTCTTC
>TRBJ1-5|few|TRBD1|TRBV12-5
CASGLDNSRQGRNSNQPQHF
TGTGCTAGTGGTTTGGATAATTCGAGACAGGGACGTAATAGCAATCAGCCCCAGCATTTT
>TRBJ1-6|-|-|TRBV3-1/TRBV3-2
CASSHPRTASRSPLHF
TGTGCCAGCAGCCACCCGCGGACAGCCAGCAGGTCACCCCTCCACTTT
>TRBJ1-2|few|TRBD1|TRBV28
CASGFRDRFYYGYTF
TGTGCCAGCGGCTTCCGGGACAGGTTCTACTATGGCTACACCTTC
>TRBJ2-3|-|-|TRBV5-1
CASSLAPSGRTDTQYF
TGCGCCAGCAGCTTGGCTCCGTCGGGGAGGACAGATACGCAGTATTTT